Here is one TCR beta chain with its context. What it binds is not known. These data originate in a study of cytomegalovirus exposure and HLA in healthy donors. Study results and caveats: V- and J-gene trimming in TCR beta was tied to a missense DCLRE1C variant by an analysis performed later. Researchers reportedly found TCR beta sequences accurately predicted most subjects' HLA-A and HLA-B alleles.

PCR used 60 Vbeta primers and 13 Jbeta primers. Repertoires were generated with immunoSEQ multiplex PCR, while TCRdb's copy carries only in-frame clones and drops some. The sample lists more than 200,000 clones, roughly 87% occurring once. Germline values: CDR1 LNHDA, CDR2 SQIVND (reference sequence). Trimming left V 3 bases short and J 6 bases short, with 14 bases between. This CDR3 is built from 14 residues. The receptor was isolated from a man in his forties in good health and CMV-seropositive. The chain recombines TRBV19 with TRBJ1-2; no reliable D call. Sequences were obtained from PBMCs. This chain's CDR3 is CASSMVWGGDGYTF. CDR3 coding DNA: TGTGCCAGTAGTATGGTGTGGGGAGGCGATGGCTACACCTTC.